This is a list of T cell receptor beta chains from one sample in a study of T cells in localized non-small cell lung cancer. Sequenced by immunoSEQ multiplex PCR; TCRdb stores in-frame clones only, minus some. This table has approximately 800 clones, 25% to 35% appearing once. Specimen: lung tumor tissue, collected before any cancer treatment. The receptors come from a male donor older than 55 with stage III lung adenocarcinoma. Both conserved end residues are part of each CDR3. Each record gives: D gene, J gene, V gene, clone size, CDR3 DNA, CDR3 protein. A D gene is named only where the DNA matches it firmly. Clone size is stated in some rows and not others, as once, few, many or a class when expanded.

d_call: NA; j_call: TRBJ2-1; v_call: TRBV9; clone_size: large; cdr3_nt: TGTGCCAGCAGCCATTCCCGAACAGGGTCCAATGAGCAGTTCTTC; cdr3_aa: CASSHSRTGSNEQFF
d_call: NA; j_call: TRBJ1-2; v_call: TRBV6-7; clone_size: NA; cdr3_nt: TGTGCCAGCAGTTACGGCGGTCGCTACACCTTC; cdr3_aa: CASSYGGRYTF
d_call: NA; j_call: TRBJ1-2; v_call: TRBV6-8; clone_size: few; cdr3_nt: TGTGCCAGCACCCCAGGGGTCTATGGCTACACCTTC; cdr3_aa: CASTPGVYGYTF
d_call: NA; j_call: TRBJ2-7; v_call: TRBV27; clone_size: few; cdr3_nt: TGTGCCAGCAGTCCCCGATGGGCCAACCCAATTTTGAACGAGCAGTACTTC; cdr3_aa: CASSPRWANPILNEQYF
d_call: TRBD1; j_call: TRBJ2-4; v_call: TRBV18; clone_size: NA; cdr3_nt: TGTGCCAGCTCATCGGACAGGGTCGGCGCCAAAAACATTCAGTACTTC; cdr3_aa: CASSSDRVGAKNIQYF
d_call: NA; j_call: TRBJ1-2; v_call: TRBV19; clone_size: NA; cdr3_nt: TGTGCCAGTAGTAGCGTTGGGGGGCGAGGAGCGGGCTACACCTTC; cdr3_aa: CASSSVGGRGAGYTF
d_call: NA; j_call: TRBJ2-2; v_call: TRBV5-1; clone_size: NA; cdr3_nt: TGCGCCAGCAACTGGAAGGGAAACACCGGGGAGCTGTTTTTT; cdr3_aa: CASNWKGNTGELFF
d_call: NA; j_call: TRBJ1-1; v_call: TRBV6-8; clone_size: large; cdr3_nt: TGTGCCACCGGTCGGGGTAGTCATTACTGGGACACTGAAGCTTTCTTT; cdr3_aa: CATGRGSHYWDTEAFF
d_call: NA; j_call: TRBJ2-1; v_call: TRBV9; clone_size: few; cdr3_nt: TGTGCCAGCAGCGTGTCCACAGCCAGTAACAATGAGCAGTTCTTC; cdr3_aa: CASSVSTASNNEQFF
d_call: TRBD1; j_call: TRBJ2-7; v_call: TRBV29-1; clone_size: few; cdr3_nt: TGCAGCGTTAGGGGACAGGGTCTTTACGAGCAGTACTTC; cdr3_aa: CSVRGQGLYEQYF
d_call: NA; j_call: TRBJ2-7; v_call: TRBV30; clone_size: few; cdr3_nt: TGTGCCTGGAGGGTAGACGGCGACGAGCAGTACTTC; cdr3_aa: CAWRVDGDEQYF
d_call: TRBD1; j_call: TRBJ1-2; v_call: TRBV6-7; clone_size: NA; cdr3_nt: TGTGCCAGCAGTGATACCGGGACAGGGGATTATGGCTACACCTTC; cdr3_aa: CASSDTGTGDYGYTF
d_call: TRBD2; j_call: TRBJ2-5; v_call: TRBV6-8; clone_size: NA; cdr3_nt: TGTGCCAGCAGTCTCGGGACTAGCGTACAAGAGACCCAGTACTTC; cdr3_aa: CASSLGTSVQETQYF
d_call: NA; j_call: TRBJ1-2; v_call: TRBV9; clone_size: NA; cdr3_nt: TGTGCCAGCAGCCCTTACCGGGACACCTATGGCTACACCTTC; cdr3_aa: CASSPYRDTYGYTF
d_call: NA; j_call: TRBJ1-5; v_call: TRBV19; clone_size: NA; cdr3_nt: TGTGCCAGTCGTGCTAGCAATCAGCCCCAGCATTTT; cdr3_aa: CASRASNQPQHF
d_call: NA; j_call: TRBJ2-5; v_call: TRBV6-8; clone_size: few; cdr3_nt: TGTGCCAGCAGCGGAAGGGGGTCAGGCCAAGAGACCCAGTACTTC; cdr3_aa: CASSGRGSGQETQYF